The T cell receptor (beta chain) under discussion was sequenced for a study of shared clonotypes between healthy human individuals. Study-level findings and limits: Sequencing depth was expected to influence donor clonotype sharing. Rarefaction analysis demonstrated incomplete sorted-subset sequencing notwithstanding large depth.

J gave up 3 bases and V 4 bases, and 10 bases lay outside the gene matches. The germline CDR1 and CDR2 sequences are SGHKS and YYEKEE (reference sequence). The CDR3 extends over 15 amino acids. For sorted subsets, about 190 ng DNA per replicate equaled approximately 32,000 T cell genomes. The data were produced by immunoSEQ multiplex PCR, yet TCRdb's version contains in-frame clones alone and is incomplete. The table records roughly 2.2 million clones, 85% to 95% of them present only once. Details on this clone: Its antigen is not known.

The donors, all of them Caucasian adults, lived in Nashville, Tennessee. This receptor was identified in a man aged 18 to 30 in good health. Some clones in this sample may be carry-over from other donors' samples. Sequenced: naive CD4+ T cells from PBMCs. This sample's subset: CD45RA+ positively selected. This chain links TRBV5-5 with TRBJ2-7; 7 nucleotides match TRBD1. DNA of the CDR3: TGTGCCAGCAGCCTCCATGACAGGGTCGGCTACGAGCAGTACTTC. Protein: CASSLHDRVGYEQYF. The complete variable domain, with remaining parts taken from reference TRBV5-5 and TRBJ2-7, reads DAGVTQSPTHLIKTRGQQVTLRCSPISGHKSVSWYQQVLGQGPQFIFQYYEKEERGRGNFPDRFSARQFPNYSSELNVNALLLGDSALYLCASSLHDRVGYEQYFGPGTRLTVT.